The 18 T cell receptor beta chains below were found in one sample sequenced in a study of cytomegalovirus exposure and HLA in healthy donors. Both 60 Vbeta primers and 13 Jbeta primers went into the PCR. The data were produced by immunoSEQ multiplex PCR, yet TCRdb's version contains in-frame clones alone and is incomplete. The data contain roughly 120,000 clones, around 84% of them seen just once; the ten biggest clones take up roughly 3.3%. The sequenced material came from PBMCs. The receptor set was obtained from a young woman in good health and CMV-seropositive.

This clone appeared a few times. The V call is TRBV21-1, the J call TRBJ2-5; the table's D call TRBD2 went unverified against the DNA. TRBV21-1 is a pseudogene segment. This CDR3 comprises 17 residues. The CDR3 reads CASSNQSSGSGLWEQYF. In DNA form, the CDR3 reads TGTGCCAGCAGCAACCAAAGCTCGGGCTCGGGCCTGTGGGAGCAGTACTTC.

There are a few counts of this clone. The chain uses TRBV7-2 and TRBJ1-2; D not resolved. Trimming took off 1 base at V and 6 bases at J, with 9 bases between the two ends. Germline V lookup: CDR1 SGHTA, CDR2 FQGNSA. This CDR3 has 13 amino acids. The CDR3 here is CASSLVSRDGYTF. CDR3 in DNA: TGTGCCAGCAGCTTAGTGAGCCGGGATGGCTACACCTTC.

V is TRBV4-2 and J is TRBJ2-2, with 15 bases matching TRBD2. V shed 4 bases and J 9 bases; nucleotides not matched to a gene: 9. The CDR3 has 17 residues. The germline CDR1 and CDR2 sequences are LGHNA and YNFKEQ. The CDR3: CASSRPGTSGGLRELFF. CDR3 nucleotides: TGTGCCAGCAGCCGCCCGGGGACTAGCGGGGGGTTAAGGGAGCTGTTTTTT.

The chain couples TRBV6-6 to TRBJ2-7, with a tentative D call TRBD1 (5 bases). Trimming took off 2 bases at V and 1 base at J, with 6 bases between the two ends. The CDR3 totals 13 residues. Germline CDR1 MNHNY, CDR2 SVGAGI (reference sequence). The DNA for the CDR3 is TGTGCCAGCAGTTACGGGGCGTCCTACGAGCAGTACTTC. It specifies CASSYGASYEQYF.

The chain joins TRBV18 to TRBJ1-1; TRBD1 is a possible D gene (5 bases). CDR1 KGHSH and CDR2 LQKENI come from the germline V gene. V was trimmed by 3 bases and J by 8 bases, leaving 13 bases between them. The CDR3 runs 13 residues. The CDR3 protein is CASSPSDTREAFF. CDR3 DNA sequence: TGTGCCAGCTCACCGTCGGACACCAGAGAAGCTTTCTTT. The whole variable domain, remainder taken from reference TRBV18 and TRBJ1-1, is NAGVMQNPRHLVRRRGQEARLRCSPMKGHSHVYWYRQLPEEGLKFMVYLQKENIIDESGMPKERFSAEFPKEGPSILRIQQVVRGDSAAYFCASSPSDTREAFFGQGTRLTVV.

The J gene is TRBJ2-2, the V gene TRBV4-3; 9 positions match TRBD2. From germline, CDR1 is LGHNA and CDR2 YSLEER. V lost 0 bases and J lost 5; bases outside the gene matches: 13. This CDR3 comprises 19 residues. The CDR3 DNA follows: TGCGCCAGCAGCCAAGATTCCGGCCTAGCGGGGCGGGGGACCGGGGAGCTGTTTTTT. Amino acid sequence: CASSQDSGLAGRGTGELFF.

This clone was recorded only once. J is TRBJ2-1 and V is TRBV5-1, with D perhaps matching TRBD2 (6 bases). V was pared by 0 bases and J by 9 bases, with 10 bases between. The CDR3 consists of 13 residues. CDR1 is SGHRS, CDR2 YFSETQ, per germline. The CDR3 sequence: CASSLESLAEQFF. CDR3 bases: TGCGCCAGCAGCTTGGAATCACTAGCTGAGCAGTTCTTC.

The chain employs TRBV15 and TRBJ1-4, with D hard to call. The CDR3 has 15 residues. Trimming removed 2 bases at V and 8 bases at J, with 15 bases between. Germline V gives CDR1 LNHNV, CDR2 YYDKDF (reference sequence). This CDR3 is CATSRIDGLGEKLFF. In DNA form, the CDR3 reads TGTGCCACCAGCAGAATTGATGGGCTCGGAGAAAAACTGTTTTTT.

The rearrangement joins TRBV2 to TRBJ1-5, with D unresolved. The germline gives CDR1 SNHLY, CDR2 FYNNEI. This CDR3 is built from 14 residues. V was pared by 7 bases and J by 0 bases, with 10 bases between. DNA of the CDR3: TGTGCCAGCAACGAGGATAATAGCAATCAGCCCCAGCATTTT. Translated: CASNEDNSNQPQHF.

CDR3 sequence: CASTLNGGYGYTF. The CDR3 region has the DNA TGTGCCAGCACCCTTAACGGAGGCTATGGCTACACCTTC. This chain uses TRBV5-6 with TRBJ1-2; D unclear. The ends were cut back, 6 bases at V and 4 bases at J, with 13 bases in the middle. This CDR3 has 13 residues. Germline V CDR1 and CDR2: SGHDT, YYEEEE.

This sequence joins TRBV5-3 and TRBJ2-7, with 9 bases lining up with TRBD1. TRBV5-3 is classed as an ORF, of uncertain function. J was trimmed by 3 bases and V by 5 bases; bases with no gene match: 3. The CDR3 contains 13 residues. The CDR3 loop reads CARSPDRGYEQYF. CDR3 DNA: TGTGCCAGAAGTCCGGACAGGGGCTACGAGCAGTACTTC.

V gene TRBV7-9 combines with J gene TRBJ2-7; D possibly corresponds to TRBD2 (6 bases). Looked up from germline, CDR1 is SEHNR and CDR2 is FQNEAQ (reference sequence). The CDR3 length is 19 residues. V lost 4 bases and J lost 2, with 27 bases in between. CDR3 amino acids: CASSSSRSHSGGSPYEQYF. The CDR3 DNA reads TGTGCCAGCAGCTCGAGCCGGAGCCACAGTGGGGGGAGCCCCTACGAGCAGTACTTC.

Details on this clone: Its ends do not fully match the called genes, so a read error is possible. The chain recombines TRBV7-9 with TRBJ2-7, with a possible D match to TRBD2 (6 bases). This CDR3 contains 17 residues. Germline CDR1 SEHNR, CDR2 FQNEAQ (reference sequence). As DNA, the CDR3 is TGTTCCAGCAGCCCCTTGTTGGGGGGTCCCTTCGATGACGAGCAGTACTTC. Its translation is CSSSPLLGGPFDDEQYF.

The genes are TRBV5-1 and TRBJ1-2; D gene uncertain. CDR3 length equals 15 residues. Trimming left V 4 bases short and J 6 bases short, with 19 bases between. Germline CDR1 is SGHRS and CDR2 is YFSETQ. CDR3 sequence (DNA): TGCGCCAGCAGCCCAACATTAGGCAGGTTGGATGGCTACACCTTC. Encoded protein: CASSPTLGRLDGYTF.

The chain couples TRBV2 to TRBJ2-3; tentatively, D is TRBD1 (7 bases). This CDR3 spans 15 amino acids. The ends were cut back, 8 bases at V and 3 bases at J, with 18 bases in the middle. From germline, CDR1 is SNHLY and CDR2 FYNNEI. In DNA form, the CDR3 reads TGTGCCAGCGCCCCTCAGGGGGGTAGGACAGATACGCAGTATTTT. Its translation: CASAPQGGRTDTQYF.

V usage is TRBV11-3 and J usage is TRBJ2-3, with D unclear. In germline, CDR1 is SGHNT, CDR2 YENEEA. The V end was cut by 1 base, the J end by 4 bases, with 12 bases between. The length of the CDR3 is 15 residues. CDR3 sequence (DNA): TGTGCCAGCAGCTTAGGCGGCTCCCGCGCAGATACGCAGTATTTT. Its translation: CASSLGGSRADTQYF.

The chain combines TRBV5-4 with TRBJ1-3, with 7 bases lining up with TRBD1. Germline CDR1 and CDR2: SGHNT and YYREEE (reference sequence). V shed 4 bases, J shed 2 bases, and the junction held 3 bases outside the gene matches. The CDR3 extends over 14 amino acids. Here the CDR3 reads CASSPTGAGNTIYF. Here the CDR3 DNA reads TGTGCCAGCAGCCCCACAGGGGCTGGAAACACCATATATTTT.

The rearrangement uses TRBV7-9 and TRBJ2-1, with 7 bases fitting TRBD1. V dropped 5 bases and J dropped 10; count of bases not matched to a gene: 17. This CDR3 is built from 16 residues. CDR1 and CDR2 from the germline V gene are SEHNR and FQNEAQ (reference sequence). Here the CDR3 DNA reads TGTGCCAGCAGCGCTACCGGGACAGCTGGTGCCTTGGAGCAGTTCTTC. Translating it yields CASSATGTAGALEQFF.